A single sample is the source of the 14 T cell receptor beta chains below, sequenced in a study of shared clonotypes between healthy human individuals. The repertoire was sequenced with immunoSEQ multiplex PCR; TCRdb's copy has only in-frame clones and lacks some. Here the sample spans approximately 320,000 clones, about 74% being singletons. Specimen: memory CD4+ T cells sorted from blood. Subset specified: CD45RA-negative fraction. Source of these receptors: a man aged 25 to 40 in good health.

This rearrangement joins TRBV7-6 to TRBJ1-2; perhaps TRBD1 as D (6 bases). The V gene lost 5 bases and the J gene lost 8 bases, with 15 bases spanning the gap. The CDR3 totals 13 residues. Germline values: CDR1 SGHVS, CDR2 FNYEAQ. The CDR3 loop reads CASSARGGGGYTF. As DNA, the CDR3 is TGTGCCAGCAGCGCTAGGGGAGGGGGAGGCTACACCTTC. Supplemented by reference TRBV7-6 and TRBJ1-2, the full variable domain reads GAGVSQSPRYKVTKRGQDVALRCDPISGHVSLYWYRQALGQGPEFLTYFNYEAQQDKSGLPNDRFSAERPEGSISTLTIQRTEQRDSAMYRCASSARGGGGYTFGSGTRLTVV.

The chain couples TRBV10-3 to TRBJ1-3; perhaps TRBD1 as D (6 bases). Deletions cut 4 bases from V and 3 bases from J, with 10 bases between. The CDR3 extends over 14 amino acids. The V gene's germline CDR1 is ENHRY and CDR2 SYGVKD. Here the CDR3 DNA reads TGTGCCATCAGTGGAACAGGGAGTGGAAACACCATATATTTT. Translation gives CAISGTGSGNTIYF.

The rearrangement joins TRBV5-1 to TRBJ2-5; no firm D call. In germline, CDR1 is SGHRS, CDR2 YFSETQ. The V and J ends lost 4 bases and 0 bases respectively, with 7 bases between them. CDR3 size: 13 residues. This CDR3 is CASSPGHQETQYF. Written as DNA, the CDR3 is TGCGCCAGCAGCCCGGGCCACCAAGAGACCCAGTACTTC.

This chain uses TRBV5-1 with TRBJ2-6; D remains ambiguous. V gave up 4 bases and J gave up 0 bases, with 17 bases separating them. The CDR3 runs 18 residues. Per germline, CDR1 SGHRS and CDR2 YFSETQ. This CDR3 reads CASSADTLWASGANVLTF. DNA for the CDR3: TGCGCCAGCAGCGCGGATACCTTGTGGGCCTCTGGGGCCAACGTCCTGACTTTC.

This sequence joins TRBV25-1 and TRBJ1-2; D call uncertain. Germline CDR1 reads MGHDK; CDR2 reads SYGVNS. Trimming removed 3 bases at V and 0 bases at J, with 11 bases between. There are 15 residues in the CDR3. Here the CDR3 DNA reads TGTGCCAGCAGTGACCCGGCTTCGGCTAACTATGGCTACACCTTC. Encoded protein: CASSDPASANYGYTF.

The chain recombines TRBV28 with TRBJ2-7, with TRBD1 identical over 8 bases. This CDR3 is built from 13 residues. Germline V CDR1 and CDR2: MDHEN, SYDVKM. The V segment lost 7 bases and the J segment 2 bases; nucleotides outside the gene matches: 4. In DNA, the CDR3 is TGTGCCAGCAATGGACAGGGAGCCTACGAGCAGTACTTC. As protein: CASNGQGAYEQYF.

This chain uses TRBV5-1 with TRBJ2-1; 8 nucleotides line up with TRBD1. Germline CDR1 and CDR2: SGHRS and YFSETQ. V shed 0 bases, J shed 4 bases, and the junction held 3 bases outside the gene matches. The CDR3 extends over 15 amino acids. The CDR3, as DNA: TGCGCCAGCAGCTTGGCAGGGGGCGGGTACAATGAGCAGTTCTTC. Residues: CASSLAGGGYNEQFF.

The CDR3 sequence is CASSSNRGEQFF. As DNA, the CDR3 is TGTGCCAGCAGCTCGAACAGGGGTGAGCAGTTCTTC. The chain couples TRBV11-2 to TRBJ2-1, with 7 positions matching TRBD1. Germline CDR1 reads SGHAT; CDR2 reads FQNNGV. This CDR3 has 12 residues. Trimming at V came to 4 bases and at J to 9 bases, leaving 3 bases not matched to a gene. Variable domain in full (rest from reference TRBV11-2 and TRBJ2-1): EAGVAQSPRYKIIEKRQSVAFWCNPISGHATLYWYQQILGQGPKLLIQFQNNGVVDDSQLPKDRFSAERLKGVDSTLKIQPAKLEDSAVYLCASSSNRGEQFFGPGTRLTVL.

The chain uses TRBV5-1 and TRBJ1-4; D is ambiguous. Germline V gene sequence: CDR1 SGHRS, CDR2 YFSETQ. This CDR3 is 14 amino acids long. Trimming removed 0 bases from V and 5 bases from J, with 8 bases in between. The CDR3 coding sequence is TGCGCCAGCAGCTTGGGACGGCAGAATGAAAAACTGTTTTTT. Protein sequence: CASSLGRQNEKLFF.

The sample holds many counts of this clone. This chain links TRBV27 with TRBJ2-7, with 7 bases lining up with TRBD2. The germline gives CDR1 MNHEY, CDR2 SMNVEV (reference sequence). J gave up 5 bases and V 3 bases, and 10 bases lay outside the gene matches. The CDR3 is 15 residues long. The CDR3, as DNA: TGTGCCAGCAGTTTGTCGACTAGCAGGTTCCACGAGCAGTACTTC. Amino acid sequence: CASSLSTSRFHEQYF.

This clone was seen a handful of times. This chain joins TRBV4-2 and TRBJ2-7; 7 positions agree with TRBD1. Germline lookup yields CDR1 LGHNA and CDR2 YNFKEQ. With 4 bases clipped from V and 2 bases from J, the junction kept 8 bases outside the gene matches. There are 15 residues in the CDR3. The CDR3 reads CASSRGTAETYEQYF. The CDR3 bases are TGTGCCAGCAGCCGTGGGACAGCAGAAACCTACGAGCAGTACTTC.

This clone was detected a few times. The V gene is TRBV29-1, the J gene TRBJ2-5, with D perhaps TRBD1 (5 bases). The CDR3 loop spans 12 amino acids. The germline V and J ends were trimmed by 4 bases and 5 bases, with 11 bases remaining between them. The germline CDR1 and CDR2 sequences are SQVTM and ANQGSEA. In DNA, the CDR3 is TGCAGCGTTGTGTCAGGGTATGAGACCCAGTACTTC. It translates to CSVVSGYETQYF.

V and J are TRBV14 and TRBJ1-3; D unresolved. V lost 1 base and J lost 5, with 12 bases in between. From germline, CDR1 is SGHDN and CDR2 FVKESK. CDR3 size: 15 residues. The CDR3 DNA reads TGTGCCAGCAGCCAAGGTTCCAGTACGAGAAACACCATATATTTT. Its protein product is CASSQGSSTRNTIYF.

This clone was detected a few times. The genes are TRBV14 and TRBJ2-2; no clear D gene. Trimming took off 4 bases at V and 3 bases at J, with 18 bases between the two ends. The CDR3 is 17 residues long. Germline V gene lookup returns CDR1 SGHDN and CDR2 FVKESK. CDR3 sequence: CASSRNKSIRYTGELFF. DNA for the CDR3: TGTGCCAGCAGCCGTAATAAATCCATTCGCTACACCGGGGAGCTGTTTTTT.